This note documents a single T cell receptor beta chain sequence. The data derive from a study of blood T cell repertoires in COVID-19. Clones were read by immunoSEQ multiplex PCR, and TCRdb kept only the in-frame ones, dropping some. Among 300,000 to 450,000 clones listed, more than 65% were seen once. Between the trimmed V and J ends, which lost 5 bases and 0 bases, there was a span of 12 bases. The CDR3 has 15 amino acids. Germline V gene sequence: CDR1 SGHDT, CDR2 YYEEEE. This TCR derives from a human donor with acute or convalescent COVID-19. The donor label of this sample is uncertain. Sequencing input: peripheral blood. The J gene is TRBJ1-3, the V gene TRBV5-6; D might be TRBD1 (5 bases). This CDR3 is CASSLDMYSGNTIYF. Written as DNA, the CDR3 is TGTGCCAGCAGTCTGGACATGTACTCTGGAAACACCATATATTTT.